One sample yielded the 16 T cell receptor beta chains listed below, sequenced in a study of CD8+CD57+ T cells in acquired aplastic anemia. TCR beta VDJ and CDR3 profiles were obtained from a genomic DNA template. TCRdb itself ran the reads through MiXCR, one entry per CDR3 protein. This table has 150,000 or so distinct CDR3 sequences, 55% to 80% appearing once. The sample was sorted CD4+, CD8+, or CD8+CD57+ T cells (not recorded which) from PBMCs. Source of these receptors: a human donor in good health.

The chain has TRBV10-2 and TRBJ1-1, with TRBD1 matching over 10 bases. V trimming: 2 bases; J trimming: 4 bases; junction bases outside the gene matches: 4. Germline V CDR1 and CDR2: WSHSY, SAAADI. The length of the CDR3 is 15 residues. The CDR3 protein is CASSEGTGDFTEAFF. The DNA for the CDR3 is TGCGCCAGCAGTGAGGGGACAGGGGATTTCACTGAAGCTTTCTTT.

This clonotype appeared many times. The chain joins TRBV10-3 to TRBJ2-7, with a tentative D call TRBD2 (5 bases). Trimming pared 7 bases from V and 5 bases from J, leaving 18 bases between. This CDR3 spans 14 amino acids. CDR1 is ENHRY and CDR2 is SYGVKD in the germline V gene. CDR3 bases: TGTGCCATCAACTCCGGGGTCGGCGCCCACGAGCAGTACTTC. This codes for CAINSGVGAHEQYF.

The chain employs TRBV6-4 and TRBJ2-7, with TRBD2 matching over 9 bases. This CDR3 region has 16 residues. The V gene end was trimmed by 6 bases and the J gene end by 2 bases; junction bases not matched to a gene: 11. The V gene's germline CDR1 is MRHNA and CDR2 SNTAGT. CDR3 protein: CASSQERLAAPYEQYF. CDR3 nucleotide sequence: TGTGCCAGCAGCCAAGAGCGACTAGCGGCTCCCTACGAGCAGTACTTC.

The chain recombines TRBV2 with TRBJ1-1; TRBD1 agrees at 7 bases. Germline V gene lookup returns CDR1 SNHLY and CDR2 FYNNEI. Trimming removed 6 bases from V and 6 bases from J; junction bases left unmatched: 7. The length of the CDR3 is 13 residues. This chain's CDR3 is CASSLGGPAEAFF. CDR3 nucleotides: TGTGCCAGCAGCTTAGGGGGCCCCGCTGAAGCTTTCTTT.

This rearrangement joins TRBV20-1 to TRBJ1-1, with D perhaps matching TRBD1 (5 bases). Trimming removed 5 bases from V and 6 bases from J, with 16 bases in between. This CDR3 comprises 13 residues. The germline V gene has CDR1 DFQATT and CDR2 SNEGSKA (reference sequence). CDR3 amino acids: CSAPGHGGAEAFF. CDR3 in DNA: TGCAGTGCTCCAGGACACGGCGGGGCTGAAGCTTTCTTT.

The rearrangement joins TRBV11-1 to TRBJ2-1; 14 nucleotides match TRBD2. CDR3 length: 14 amino acids. Germline CDR1 is SGHAT and CDR2 is FQDESV (reference sequence). V lost 7 bases and J lost 6; bases outside the gene matches: 2. In nucleotides, the CDR3 is TGTGCCAGCATCGGGACTAGCGGGAGCAATGAGCAGTTCTTC. Protein: CASIGTSGSNEQFF.

This clonotype was seen ten or more times. The chain recombines TRBV2 with TRBJ2-1, with 12 bases aligning to TRBD2. The germline V gene has CDR1 SNHLY and CDR2 FYNNEI. J gave up 7 bases and V 7 bases, and 8 bases lay outside the gene matches. This CDR3 region has 15 residues. CDR3 bases: TGTGCCAGCATCCGGTCTAGCGGGAGGGAAAATGAGCAGTTCTTC. Its translation is CASIRSSGRENEQFF.

Written as DNA, the CDR3 is TGTGCCATCAGTGACGGCAACGGGGAGCTGTTTTTT. It specifies CAISDGNGELFF. V is TRBV10-3 and J is TRBJ2-2, with unresolved D. The CDR3 spans 12 residues. Germline values: CDR1 ENHRY, CDR2 SYGVKD. With 3 bases removed from V and 7 bases from J, the gap between germline ends came to 6 bases.

The chain employs TRBV20-1 and TRBJ1-6; D remains ambiguous. The germline CDR1 and CDR2 sequences are DFQATT and SNEGSKA (reference sequence). The CDR3 runs to 17 residues. Trimming stripped 5 bases from V and 0 bases from J, with 17 bases between. This chain's CDR3 is CSASPGLLSSYNSPLHF. Here the CDR3 DNA reads TGCAGTGCTTCCCCCGGGCTATTGAGCTCCTATAATTCACCCCTCCACTTT.

V and J are TRBV7-8 and TRBJ1-1, with D uncertain. Germline CDR1 reads SGHVS; CDR2 reads FQNEAQ. CDR3 length: 12 residues. Between the trimmed V and J ends, which lost 5 bases and 7 bases, there was a span of 11 bases. For the CDR3, the DNA is TGTGCCAGCAGCCAACTGAAGGGTGAAGCTTTCTTT. Protein product: CASSQLKGEAFF.

The CDR3 DNA reads TGCGCCAGCAGTGAGGGGAACAATCAGCCCCAGCATTTT. Translation gives CASSEGNNQPQHF. This sequence joins TRBV10-2 and TRBJ1-5; D gene unclear. The V gene's germline CDR1 is WSHSY and CDR2 SAAADI. V was shortened by 2 bases and J by 3 bases, with 5 bases between the two germline ends. CDR3 length equals 13 residues.

The chain carries TRBV29-1 and TRBJ1-1; no reliable D call. Trimming took off 7 bases at V and 0 bases at J, with 15 bases between the two ends. Germline V gene sequence: CDR1 SQVTM, CDR2 ANQGSEA. This CDR3 contains 14 residues. The CDR3 DNA reads TGCAGCGCCAATAGACCGGATTTGAACACTGAAGCTTTCTTT. As protein: CSANRPDLNTEAFF.

This clonotype was counted a single time. The chain links TRBV7-3 to TRBJ2-7, with D possibly matching TRBD2 (6 bases). Trimming stripped 4 bases from V and 4 bases from J, with 11 bases between. The CDR3 has 13 residues. In germline, CDR1 is SGHTA, CDR2 FQGTGA. The CDR3 loop reads CASSYLGSYEQYF. The CDR3 region has the DNA TGTGCCAGCAGCTACCTCGGGAGTTACGAGCAGTACTTC.

This clonotype was observed a single time. At one end the junction does not follow the germline gene, possibly because of a read error. J is TRBJ1-2 and V is TRBV18, with a weak D call TRBD1 (5 bases). This CDR3 spans 13 amino acids. Per germline, CDR1 KGHSH and CDR2 LQKENI. CDR3 nucleotide sequence: TGTGTCAGCTCACCACCAGGGTTCCATGGCTACACCTTC. Encoded protein: CVSSPPGFHGYTF.

The table lists this clonotype with many counts. This chain connects TRBV20-1 to TRBJ2-5; 8 bases map to TRBD1. The CDR3 is made up of 17 amino acids. V gave up 0 bases and J gave up 5 bases; unmatched junction bases: 14. Germline values: CDR1 DFQATT, CDR2 SNEGSKA (reference sequence). This CDR3 is CSARDYGAGHRGETQYF. The CDR3, as DNA: TGCAGTGCTAGAGATTATGGGGCCGGTCACAGGGGGGAGACCCAGTACTTC.

This clonotype has a count of ten or more. This chain joins TRBV2 and TRBJ1-2; a weak D match, TRBD1 (5 bases). Trimming took off 7 bases at V and 5 bases at J, with 17 bases between the two ends. This CDR3 has 14 amino acids. From germline, CDR1 is SNHLY and CDR2 FYNNEI. This CDR3 reads CASNSGAGVYGYTF. CDR3 DNA: TGTGCCAGCAACTCCGGGGCAGGCGTTTATGGCTACACCTTC.